The 6 T cell receptor beta chains below were found in one sample sequenced in a study of CD8 T cells in Susac syndrome. With random hexamers, roughly 0.5 to 1 ug RNA was reverse transcribed. TCRdb itself ran the immunoSEQ multiplex PCR reads through MiXCR, one entry per CDR3 protein. The data contain roughly 300,000 distinct CDR3 sequences, roughly 81% of them singletons. The source material was CD8+ T cells from PBMCs. All receptors derive from a human donor with multiple sclerosis.

This chain connects TRBV2 to TRBJ2-7; TRBD1 is a possible D gene (5 bases). The CDR3 runs 15 residues. With 7 bases removed from V and 3 bases from J, the gap between germline ends came to 19 bases. CDR1 and CDR2 from the germline V gene are SNHLY and FYNNEI. In nucleotides, the CDR3 is TGTGCCAGCAAAGGGCGCCCCAGGGTCCTCTACGAGCAGTACTTC. Its protein is CASKGRPRVLYEQYF.

This chain joins TRBV12-3 or TRBV12-4 and TRBJ2-1; D remains ambiguous. V was shortened by 3 bases and J by 5 bases, with 8 bases between the two germline ends. This CDR3 has 13 amino acids. CDR3 sequence reads: CASSFFLHNEQFF. CDR3 nucleotide sequence: TGTGCCAGCAGTTTTTTTCTCCACAATGAGCAGTTCTTC.

J is TRBJ2-1 and V is TRBV7-8; 8 positions match TRBD2. The CDR3 is 14 residues long. Germline assignment: CDR1 SGHVS and CDR2 FQNEAQ. The ends lost 4 bases at V and 9 bases at J; junction bases unmatched: 8. This chain's CDR3 is CASSSGTSLIEQFF. CDR3 coding DNA: TGTGCCAGCAGCTCAGGGACTAGTCTAATTGAGCAGTTCTTC.

The chain uses TRBV25-1 and TRBJ1-1, with D perhaps TRBD1 (5 bases). V gave up 3 bases and J gave up 6 bases, with 14 bases separating them. The CDR3 has 14 amino acids. Germline CDR1 reads MGHDK; CDR2 reads SYGVNS. In DNA form, the CDR3 reads TGTGCCAGCAGTGAGGGGTGGGGGTCCCCTGAAGCTTTCTTT. Translating gives CASSEGWGSPEAFF.

This chain links TRBV19 with TRBJ2-2; D is undetermined. V lost 7 bases and J 4 bases, leaving 10 bases between the germline ends. Germline assignment: CDR1 LNHDA and CDR2 SQIVND (reference sequence). The CDR3 runs to 13 residues. CDR3 sequence (DNA): TGTGCCAGTAAGATAGATTCCACCGGGGAGCTGTTTTTT. Translating it yields CASKIDSTGELFF.

V gene TRBV29-1 combines with J gene TRBJ1-1; D is unresolved. The V end lost 7 bases, the J end lost 5 bases, and 11 bases lay between the germline ends. Per germline, CDR1 SQVTM and CDR2 ANQGSEA. The CDR3 covers 11 residues. CDR3 sequence (DNA): TGCAGCGGCGGATACAGTACTGAAGCTTTCTTT. It specifies CSGGYSTEAFF.